Sequencing of this T cell receptor beta chain was carried out in a study of blood T cell repertoires in COVID-19. Study-level background: Material from acute and convalescent COVID-19 was sourced from the United States, Italy and Spain. The cDNA or gDNA used as material had been derived from T cells, B-cell-depleted T cells, or PBMCs.

This clone was detected once. V shed 5 bases and J 4 bases; nucleotides not matched to a gene: 6. The CDR3 loop spans 15 amino acids. Germline values: CDR1 MNHEY, CDR2 SMNVEV (reference sequence). As processed by the authors: Amplification of reference gene primers provided the estimated nucleated cell counts. TCRdb's copy holds only in-frame clones and misses some; the assay was immunoSEQ multiplex PCR. V and J calls and clone size are copied from that table; D and trimming were computed from the DNA. Of some 76,000 clones listed, about 85% were seen once; the top ten hold around 13%. Seattle patients were enrolled during active infection and followed longitudinally.

The sample was peripheral blood. The rearrangement uses TRBV27 and TRBJ2-2; 8 nucleotides match TRBD1. This TCR was sampled from a man aged 45-65 years with COVID-19, enrolled during active disease. CDR3 protein: CASSTRQGFTGELFF. Written as DNA, the CDR3 is TGTGCCAGCAGTACCAGACAGGGGTTCACCGGGGAGCTGTTTTTT.